The text below deals with one T cell receptor (beta chain). What it recognizes is unknown. The data belong to a study of post-analysis software for immune sequencing data. Study summary: Relapsing-remitting, secondary progressive and progressive-relapsing courses of multiple sclerosis were included. General study results and limits: Patients had higher frequencies than controls of roughly five TRBV segments, including TRBV5-6, TRBV5-1 and TRBV20-1. F measure clustering grouped samples strongly by preparation batch.

Between the trimmed V and J ends, which lost 0 bases and 0 bases, there was a span of 14 bases. The length of the CDR3 is 18 residues. CDR1 and CDR2 from the germline V gene are LNHNV and YYDKDF (reference sequence). cDNA libraries for TCR beta contained unique molecular identifiers. Researchers reported some 500,000 cDNA molecules coming from approximately 0.91 to 9.4 million T cells. TCRdb analysed the PCR reads with MiXCR anew, one entry per CDR3 protein. Of around 770,000 distinct CDR3 sequences in the sample, about half were seen once. Sequences were obtained from blood. The receptor was derived from a girl aged 5 to 17 with multiple sclerosis. The J gene is TRBJ2-2, the V gene TRBV15; tentatively, D is TRBD1 or TRBD2 (5 bases each). CDR3: CATSRDRGEGPNTGELFF. The CDR3 nucleotides read TGTGCCACCAGCAGAGATCGTGGAGAGGGACCGAACACCGGGGAGCTGTTTTTT.